Listed here are 12 T cell receptor beta chains from one sample, sequenced in a study of CD4 T cells in relation to SARS-CoV-2 and coronaviruses. The antigens for these receptors are not known. The unexposed donors gave CD4+ T cells in about 2011-2018, prior to COVID-19. CD4+ T cells were isolated from the cells after around 11 days of culture. Here immunoSEQ multiplex PCR was the method, and the copy in TCRdb shows in-frame clones only, minus some. Of some 20,000 clones in the sample, about four fifths were seen once. Material: CD4+ T cells from PBMCs, cultured in vitro. These receptors were collected from a human donor in good health.

Only a few counts were recorded for this clone. V gene TRBV3-1 (or the pseudogene TRBV3-2) combines with J gene TRBJ1-1, with 8 bases matching TRBD1. V shed 1 base and J 3 bases; nucleotides not matched to a gene: 1. CDR1 LGHDT and CDR2 YNNKEL come from the germline V gene (reference sequence). The CDR3 consists of 14 residues. CDR3 in amino acids: CASSQATGDTEAFF. CDR3 in DNA: TGTGCCAGCAGCCAAGCGACAGGGGACACTGAAGCTTTCTTT.

The table lists this clone with a few counts. The chain uses TRBV19 and TRBJ2-1; D uncertain. Germline CDR1 reads LNHDA; CDR2 reads SQIVND (reference sequence). The CDR3 has 12 residues. V was pared by 6 bases and J by 7 bases, with 10 bases between. The CDR3 spells CASRHLSNEQFF. The DNA for the CDR3 is TGTGCCAGTAGGCACCTATCGAATGAGCAGTTCTTC.

This clone was observed a few times. The chain uses TRBV12-3 or TRBV12-4 and TRBJ1-5; no firm D call. This CDR3 is 12 amino acids long. Trimming pared 0 bases from V and 3 bases from J, leaving 0 bases between. The CDR3 nucleotides read TGTGCCAGCAGTTTAGCCAATCAGCCCCAGCATTTT. The encoded protein is CASSLANQPQHF.

The gene calls are TRBV18 and TRBJ2-5; 7 bases match TRBD2. CDR3 length: 15 amino acids. Germline V lookup: CDR1 KGHSH, CDR2 LQKENI. V lost 1 base, J lost 0 bases, and 2 bases stayed unmatched. CDR3 amino acids: CASSPLAGYQETQYF. In nucleotides, the CDR3 is TGTGCCAGCTCACCACTAGCGGGTTACCAAGAGACCCAGTACTTC.

There are a few counts of this clone. The chain uses TRBV4-1 and TRBJ1-5; possible D gene TRBD1, 5 bases. This CDR3 has 15 residues. Trimming removed 0 bases from V and 5 bases from J, with 11 bases in between. Germline values: CDR1 MGHRA, CDR2 YSYEKL. CDR3 residues: CASSQEEGADQPQHF. Written as DNA, the CDR3 is TGCGCCAGCAGCCAAGAAGAAGGGGCCGATCAGCCCCAGCATTTT.

The chain carries TRBV5-4 and TRBJ2-6; D call uncertain. Trimming took 0 bases from V and 3 from J, leaving 10 bases between them. The CDR3 has 16 residues. Germline assignment: CDR1 SGHNT and CDR2 YYREEE (reference sequence). The CDR3 loop is CASSLGQDGGANVLTF. The CDR3 coding sequence is TGTGCCAGCAGCTTGGGGCAGGATGGTGGGGCCAACGTCCTGACTTTC.

This chain uses TRBV12-3 or TRBV12-4 with TRBJ1-4; D unresolved. V gave up 2 bases and J gave up 4 bases, with 5 bases separating them. The CDR3 is made up of 13 amino acids. CDR3 DNA: TGTGCCAGCAGTTTAACCAATAATGAAAAACTGTTTTTT. It translates to CASSLTNNEKLFF.

The CDR3 DNA sequence: TGTGCCACCAGTGATCGGAGTTCCACAGATACGCAGTATTTT. This sequence encodes CATSDRSSTDTQYF. V gene TRBV24-1 combines with J gene TRBJ2-3; D gene uncertain. The CDR3 sequence is 14 residues long. Germline values: CDR1 KGHDR, CDR2 SFDVKD. V shed 3 bases and J shed 2 bases, with 8 bases lying between them.

This rearrangement joins TRBV7-3 to TRBJ1-1; D remains unclear. Looked up from germline, CDR1 is SGHTA and CDR2 is FQGTGA. This CDR3 comprises 15 residues. With 2 bases removed from V and 0 bases from J, the gap between germline ends came to 10 bases. CDR3 sequence (DNA): TGTGCCAGCAGCTTAGGAGGGATAGTGAACACTGAAGCTTTCTTT. It is translated as CASSLGGIVNTEAFF.

This clone occurred once. This sequence joins TRBV30 and TRBJ2-5; possibly TRBD1 for D (5 bases). This CDR3 has 12 amino acids. Trimming left V 5 bases short and J 1 base short, with 8 bases between. The germline V gene has CDR1 GTSNPN and CDR2 SVGIG (reference sequence). The CDR3 is CAWSQVQETQYF. Here the CDR3 DNA reads TGTGCCTGGTCACAGGTCCAAGAGACCCAGTACTTC.

J is TRBJ2-5 and V is TRBV5-1, with 8 positions matching TRBD1. Germline V gene lookup returns CDR1 SGHRS and CDR2 YFSETQ. This CDR3 has 15 amino acids. V shed 1 base and J 3 bases; nucleotides not matched to a gene: 5. CDR3 in DNA: TGCGCCAGCAGCTTGACAGGGGGGATCGAAGAGACCCAGTACTTC. Residues: CASSLTGGIEETQYF.

The V and J genes are TRBV5-4 and TRBJ2-5, with 8 bases matching TRBD1. This CDR3 comprises 15 residues. Germline loops: CDR1 SGHNT, CDR2 YYREEE (reference sequence). V lost 0 bases to trimming and J lost 1 base; unmatched junction nucleotides: 2. Here the CDR3 reads CASSLGQGLQETQYF. CDR3 nucleotides: TGTGCCAGCAGCTTGGGACAGGGGCTCCAAGAGACCCAGTACTTC.